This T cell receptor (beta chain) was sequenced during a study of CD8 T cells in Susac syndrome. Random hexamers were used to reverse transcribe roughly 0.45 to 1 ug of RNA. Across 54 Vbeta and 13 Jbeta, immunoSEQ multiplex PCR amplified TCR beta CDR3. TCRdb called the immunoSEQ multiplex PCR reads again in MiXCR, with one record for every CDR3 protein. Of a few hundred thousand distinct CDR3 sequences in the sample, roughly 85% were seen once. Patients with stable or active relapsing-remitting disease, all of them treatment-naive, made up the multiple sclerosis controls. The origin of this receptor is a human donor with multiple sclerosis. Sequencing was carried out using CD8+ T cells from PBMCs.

Written as DNA, the CDR3 is TGTGCCAGCAGTTTTTCGCTGGGGGGGATTAATGAAAAACTGTTTTTT. It yields the protein CASSFSLGGINEKLFF. V and J are TRBV27 and TRBJ1-4; possible D gene TRBD1, 5 bases. V gave up 3 bases and J gave up 4 bases, with 15 bases separating them. The CDR3 contains 16 residues. Germline assignment: CDR1 MNHEY and CDR2 SMNVEV (reference sequence). The full variable domain, in which reference TRBV27 and TRBJ1-4 provide the parts outside the CDR3, is EAQVTQNPRYLITVTGKKLTVTCSQNMNHEYMSWYRQDPGLGLRQIYYSMNVEVTDKGDVPEGYKVSRKEKRNFPLILESPSPNQTSLYFCASSFSLGGINEKLFFGSGTQLSVL.